This TCR beta chain derives from a study of T cell changes during pregnancy in multiple sclerosis. Germline V CDR1 and CDR2: LGHNA, YNFKEQ. The CDR3 covers 16 residues. The V and J ends lost 3 bases and 4 bases, in that order; junction bases with no gene match: 1. Assay: immunoSEQ multiplex PCR; the TCRdb copy retains only in-frame clones and omits some. The sample consists of over 15,000 clones, 80% to 90% of them appearing once. A single count supports this clone. Other DNA sequences in the same sample also yield this CDR3. The source was CD8+ T cells from peripheral blood mononuclear cells, collected after pregnancy. This chain joins TRBV4-2 and TRBJ2-3, with 16 bases lining up with TRBD2. This TCR was recovered from a female donor in good health, enrolled as a control in a pregnancy study. CDR3 sequence reads: CASSQGLAGGPDTQYF. The CDR3 nucleotides are TGTGCCAGCAGCCAGGGACTAGCGGGGGGGCCAGATACGCAGTATTTT.